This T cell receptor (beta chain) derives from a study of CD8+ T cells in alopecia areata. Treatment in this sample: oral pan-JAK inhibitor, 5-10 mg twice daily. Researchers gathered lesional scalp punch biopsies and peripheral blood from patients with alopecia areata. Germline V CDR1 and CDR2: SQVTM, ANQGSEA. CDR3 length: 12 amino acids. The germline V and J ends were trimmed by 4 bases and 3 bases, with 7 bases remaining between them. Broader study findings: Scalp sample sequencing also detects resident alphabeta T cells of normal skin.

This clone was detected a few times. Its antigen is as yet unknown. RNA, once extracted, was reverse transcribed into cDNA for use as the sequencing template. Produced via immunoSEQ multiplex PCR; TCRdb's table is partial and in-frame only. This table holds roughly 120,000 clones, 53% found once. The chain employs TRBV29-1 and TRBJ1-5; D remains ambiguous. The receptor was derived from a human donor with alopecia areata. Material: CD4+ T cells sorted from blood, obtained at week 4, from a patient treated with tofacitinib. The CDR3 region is CSVGSLNQPQHF. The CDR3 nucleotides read TGCAGCGTTGGCAGCCTCAATCAGCCCCAGCATTTT.